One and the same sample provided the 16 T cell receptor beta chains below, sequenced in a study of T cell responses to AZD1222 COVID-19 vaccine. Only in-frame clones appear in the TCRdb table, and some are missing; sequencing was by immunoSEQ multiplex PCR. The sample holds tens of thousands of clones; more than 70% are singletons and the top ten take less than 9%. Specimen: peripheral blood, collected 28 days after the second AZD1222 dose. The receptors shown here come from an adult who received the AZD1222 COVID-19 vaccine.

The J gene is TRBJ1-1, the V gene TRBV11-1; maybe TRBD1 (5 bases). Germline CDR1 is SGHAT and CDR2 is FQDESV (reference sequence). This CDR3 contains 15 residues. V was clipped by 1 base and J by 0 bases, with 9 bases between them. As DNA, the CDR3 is TGTGCCAGCAGCTTAGTCACCAGGGTGAACACTGAAGCTTTCTTT. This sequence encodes CASSLVTRVNTEAFF.

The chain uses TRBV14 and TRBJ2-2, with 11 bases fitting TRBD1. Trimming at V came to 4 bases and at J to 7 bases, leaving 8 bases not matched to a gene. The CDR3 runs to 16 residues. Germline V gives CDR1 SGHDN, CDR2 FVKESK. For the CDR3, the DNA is TGTGCCAGCAGCCCCCGGGACAGGGGGTTTGGCGGGGAGCTGTTTTTT. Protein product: CASSPRDRGFGGELFF.

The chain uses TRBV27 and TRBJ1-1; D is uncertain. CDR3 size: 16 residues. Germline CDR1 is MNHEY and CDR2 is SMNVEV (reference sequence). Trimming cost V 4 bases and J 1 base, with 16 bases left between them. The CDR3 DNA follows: TGTGCCAGCAGTTCCCCTTCGAGAGGGAAGAACACTGAAGCTTTCTTT. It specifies CASSSPSRGKNTEAFF.

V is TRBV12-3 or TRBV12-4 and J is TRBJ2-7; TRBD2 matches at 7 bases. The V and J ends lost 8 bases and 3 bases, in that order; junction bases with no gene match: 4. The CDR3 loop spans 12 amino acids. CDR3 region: CASQAGYYEQYF. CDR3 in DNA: TGTGCCAGCCAAGCGGGGTACTACGAGCAGTACTTC.

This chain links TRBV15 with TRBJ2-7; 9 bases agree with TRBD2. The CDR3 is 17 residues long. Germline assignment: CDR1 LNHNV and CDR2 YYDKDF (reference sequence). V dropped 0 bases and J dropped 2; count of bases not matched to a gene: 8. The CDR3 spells CATSRDEGTSLPYEQYF. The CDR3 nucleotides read TGTGCCACCAGCAGAGATGAGGGGACTAGCTTACCCTACGAGCAGTACTTC. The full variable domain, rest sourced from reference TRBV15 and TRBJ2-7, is DAMVIQNPRYQVTQFGKPVTLSCSQTLNHNVMYWYQQKSSQAPKLLFHYYDKDFNNEADTPDNFQSRRPNTSFCFLDIRSPGLGDTAMYLCATSRDEGTSLPYEQYFGPGTRLTVT.

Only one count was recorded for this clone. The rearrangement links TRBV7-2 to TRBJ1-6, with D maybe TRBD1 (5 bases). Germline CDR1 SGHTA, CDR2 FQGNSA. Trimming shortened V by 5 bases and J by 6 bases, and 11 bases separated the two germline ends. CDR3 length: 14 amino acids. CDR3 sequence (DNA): TGTGCCAGCAGCCCCCGGGGGGTTAATTCACCCCTCCACTTT. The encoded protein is CASSPRGVNSPLHF. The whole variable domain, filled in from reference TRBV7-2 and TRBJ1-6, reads GAGVSQSPSNKVTEKGKDVELRCDPISGHTALYWYRQSLGQGLEFLIYFQGNSAPDKSGLPSDRFSAERTGGSVSTLTIQRTQQEDSAVYLCASSPRGVNSPLHFGNGTRLTVT.

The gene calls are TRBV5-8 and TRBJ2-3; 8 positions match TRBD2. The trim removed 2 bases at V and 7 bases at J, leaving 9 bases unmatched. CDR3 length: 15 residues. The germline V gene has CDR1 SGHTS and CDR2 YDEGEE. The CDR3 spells CASSLSPSGLYTQYF. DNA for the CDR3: TGTGCCAGCAGCTTATCTCCTAGCGGGCTCTATACGCAGTATTTT.

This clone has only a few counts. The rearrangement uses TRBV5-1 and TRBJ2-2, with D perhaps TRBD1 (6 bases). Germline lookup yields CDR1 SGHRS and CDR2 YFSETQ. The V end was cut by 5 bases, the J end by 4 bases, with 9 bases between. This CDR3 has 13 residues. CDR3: CASRQGLTGELFF. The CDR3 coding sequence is TGCGCCAGCAGACAGGGCCTCACCGGGGAGCTGTTTTTT.

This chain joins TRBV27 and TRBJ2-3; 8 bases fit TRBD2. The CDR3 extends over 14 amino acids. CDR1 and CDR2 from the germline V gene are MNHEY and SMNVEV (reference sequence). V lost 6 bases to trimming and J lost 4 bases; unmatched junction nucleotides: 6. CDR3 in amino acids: CASSVSGRPDTQYF. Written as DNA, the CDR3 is TGTGCCAGCAGCGTCAGCGGGAGACCAGATACGCAGTATTTT.

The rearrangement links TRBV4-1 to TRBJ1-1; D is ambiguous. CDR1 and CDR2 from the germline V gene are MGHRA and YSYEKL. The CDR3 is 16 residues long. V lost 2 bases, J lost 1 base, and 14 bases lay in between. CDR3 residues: CASSQFIGLGNTEAFF. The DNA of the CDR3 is TGCGCCAGCAGCCAATTTATAGGGCTTGGGAACACTGAAGCTTTCTTT.

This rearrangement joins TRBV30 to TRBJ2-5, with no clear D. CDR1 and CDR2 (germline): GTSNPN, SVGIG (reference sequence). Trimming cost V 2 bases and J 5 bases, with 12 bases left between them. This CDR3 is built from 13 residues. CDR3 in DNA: TGTGCCTGGAGTAAAAGGGCCGGGGAGACCCAGTACTTC. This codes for CAWSKRAGETQYF.

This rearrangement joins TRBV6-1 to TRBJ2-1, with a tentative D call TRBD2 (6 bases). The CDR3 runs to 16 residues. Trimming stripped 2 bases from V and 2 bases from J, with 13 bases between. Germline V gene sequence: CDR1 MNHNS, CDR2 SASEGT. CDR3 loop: CASSESRGTAYNEQFF. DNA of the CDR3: TGTGCCAGCAGTGAATCGCGGGGTACGGCCTACAATGAGCAGTTCTTC.

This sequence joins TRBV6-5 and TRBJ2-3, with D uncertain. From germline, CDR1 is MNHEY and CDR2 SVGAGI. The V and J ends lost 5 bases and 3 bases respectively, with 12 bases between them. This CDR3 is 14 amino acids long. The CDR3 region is CASSRVEETDTQYF. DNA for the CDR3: TGTGCCAGCAGTAGGGTAGAGGAGACAGATACGCAGTATTTT.

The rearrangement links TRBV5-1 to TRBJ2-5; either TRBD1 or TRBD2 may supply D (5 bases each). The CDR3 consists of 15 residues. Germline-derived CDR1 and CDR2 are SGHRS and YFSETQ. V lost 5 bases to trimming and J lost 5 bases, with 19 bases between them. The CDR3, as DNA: TGCGCCAGCAGACTAGGGGAAGGAGGATTGGAGACCCAGTACTTC. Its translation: CASRLGEGGLETQYF.

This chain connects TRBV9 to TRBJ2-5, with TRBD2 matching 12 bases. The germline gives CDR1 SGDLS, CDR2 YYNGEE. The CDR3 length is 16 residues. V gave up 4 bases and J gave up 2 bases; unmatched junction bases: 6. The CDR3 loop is CASSKSGLAGQETQYF. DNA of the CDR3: TGTGCCAGCAGCAAGTCGGGACTAGCGGGTCAAGAGACCCAGTACTTC.

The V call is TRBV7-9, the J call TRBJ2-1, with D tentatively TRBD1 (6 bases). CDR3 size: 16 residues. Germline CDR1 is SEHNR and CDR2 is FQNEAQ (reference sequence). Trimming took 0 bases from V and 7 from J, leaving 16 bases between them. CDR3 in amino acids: CASSLAGTRMRNEQFF. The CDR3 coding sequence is TGTGCCAGCAGCTTAGCGGGGACAAGGATGAGGAATGAGCAGTTCTTC.